The TCR beta chain described here comes from a study of T cells in narcolepsy. Germline lookup yields CDR1 SNHLY and CDR2 FYNNEI. This CDR3 has 15 residues. The trim removed 10 bases at V and 7 bases at J, leaving 14 bases unmatched. The study's findings and limits: Same-patient CSF and blood CD4+ T cell clonotypes included HCRT-specific and TRIB2-specific autoreactive ones.

As regards this clone: The antigen is undetermined.

The protocol was immunoSEQ multiplex PCR, while the TCRdb copy is restricted to in-frame clones and leaves out a portion. Of 30,000 to 45,000 clones listed, roughly 88% are singletons. The sequenced sample was CD45RA- memory CD4+ T cells from PBMCs. The chain couples TRBV2 to TRBJ2-1; 9 nucleotides agree with TRBD2. This clonotype was obtained from a human donor with narcolepsy. The CDR3 DNA follows: TGTGCCACCCTAGGTGACAGCGGGGGGACGAATGAGCAGTTCTTC. It yields the protein CATLGDSGGTNEQFF.